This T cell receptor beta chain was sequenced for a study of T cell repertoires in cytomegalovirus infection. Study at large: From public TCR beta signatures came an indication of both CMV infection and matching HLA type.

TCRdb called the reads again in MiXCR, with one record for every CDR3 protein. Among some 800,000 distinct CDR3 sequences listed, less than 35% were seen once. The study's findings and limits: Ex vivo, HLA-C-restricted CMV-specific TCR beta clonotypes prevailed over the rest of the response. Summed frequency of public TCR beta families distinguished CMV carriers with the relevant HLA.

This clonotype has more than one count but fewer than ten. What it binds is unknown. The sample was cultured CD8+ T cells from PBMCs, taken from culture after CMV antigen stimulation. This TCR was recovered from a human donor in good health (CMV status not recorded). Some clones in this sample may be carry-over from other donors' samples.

CDR3 coding DNA: TGTGCCAGCAGTAAACAGGGGGATCAGCCCCAGCATTTT. Its translation is CASSKQGDQPQHF. The chain combines TRBV6-1 with TRBJ1-5; 8 nucleotides agree with TRBD1. Losses at the gene ends were 5 bases for V and 5 bases for J; bases not matched to a gene: 2. Germline V gene lookup returns CDR1 MNHNS and CDR2 SASEGT. The length of the CDR3 is 13 residues.